The next 3 T cell receptor beta chains were all read from a single sample in a study of shared clonotypes between healthy human individuals. Using immunoSEQ multiplex PCR, the repertoire was profiled, and TCRdb retains in-frame clones only, with some absent. Among 100,000 to 120,000 clones, under 70% were seen once, and the ten largest hold about 22%. What was sequenced was memory CD8+ T cells sorted from blood. Subset described: CD45RO+ cells pooled with CCR7-negative TemRA cells. The receptors stem from a woman aged 30 to 39 in good health.

In this sample, this clone turned up once. The chain joins TRBV5-6 to TRBJ2-2; D tentatively reads TRBD1 or TRBD2 (6 bases each). The V end lost 2 bases, the J end lost 7 bases, and 18 bases lay between the germline ends. This CDR3 region has 16 residues. Germline CDR1 and CDR2: SGHDT and YYEEEE. CDR3: CASSLGGGAYIGELFF. The CDR3 region has the DNA TGTGCCAGCAGCTTAGGAGGGGGAGCTTATATCGGGGAGCTGTTTTTT.

V is TRBV6-5 and J is TRBJ2-2; 9 nucleotides line up with TRBD2. Trimming at V came to 6 bases and at J to 0 bases, leaving 2 bases not matched to a gene. Germline V gives CDR1 MNHEY, CDR2 SVGAGI. The CDR3 totals 15 residues. The CDR3 reads CASRGGRANTGELFF. The CDR3, as DNA: TGTGCCAGCAGGGGCGGGAGGGCGAACACCGGGGAGCTGTTTTTT.

The chain combines TRBV6-1 with TRBJ2-6; D uncertain. CDR3 length: 15 amino acids. Germline values: CDR1 MNHNS, CDR2 SASEGT. V lost 3 bases and J 0 bases, leaving 6 bases between the germline ends. CDR3 sequence reads: CASSDTNSGANVLTF. CDR3 in DNA: TGTGCCAGCAGTGACACCAACTCTGGGGCCAACGTCCTGACTTTC.